The clone carrying this TCR beta chain was found a few times. Its antigen remains unidentified. TCRalpha and TCRbeta libraries used 5'RACE with constant-segment primers and UMIs. TCRdb used MiXCR to reprocess the 5' RACE reads, holding one entry per CDR3 protein. The data hold 430,000 or so distinct CDR3 sequences, with roughly 23% observed a single time. The record originates from a study of T-cell memory formation after mild COVID-19. Findings and limits, study-wide: Among CD4+ contracting clones, most were CM and EM, and CD8+ ones EMRA. Second-wave clones reaching peak frequency on day 37 lacked confirmed SARS-CoV-2 specificity. The appearance of some responding clones in pre-infection memory suggested that cross-reactive memory joined.

The TCR originated in an adult woman who had mild COVID-19 (a few samples of this study predate the infection). Cell type and time point are not known. The specimen was PBMCs or a T cell subset sorted from them (not recorded which).

CDR3 sequence: CASSTTRNFGELFF. CDR3 in DNA: TGTGCCAGCAGTACGACACGTAATTTCGGGGAGCTGTTTTTT. This chain links TRBV25-1 with TRBJ2-2; D not resolved. The germline V gene encodes CDR1 MGHDK and CDR2 SYGVNS. Trimming removed 5 bases at V and 7 bases at J, with 14 bases between. This CDR3 contains 14 residues.